These T cell receptor beta chains were read from a single sample in a study of blood T cell repertoires in COVID-19. This table comes from immunoSEQ multiplex PCR, and its TCRdb copy is limited to in-frame clones, with some not included. The sample lists 55,000 to 80,000 clones; over 75% were seen once. Sequencing was carried out using peripheral blood. All receptors derive from a man between 60 and 70 years old with acute or convalescent COVID-19. Both conserved end residues are part of each CDR3. Fields, in order: V gene, J gene, D gene, clone size, CDR3 DNA, CDR3 protein. The D gene is left open where the match is weak. Clone size is shown for a subset of rows, as once, few, many or a class of expanded clone.

v_gene: TRBV29-1; j_gene: TRBJ2-2; d_gene: NA; abundance: NA; CDR3nt: TGCAGCGTCGCCAGGAACACCGGGGAGCTGTTTTTT; CDR3aa: CSVARNTGELFF
v_gene: TRBV5-4; j_gene: TRBJ1-2; d_gene: NA; abundance: NA; CDR3nt: TGTGCCAGCAGCTCTAATGCCCCACTGTTATTCGGCTACACCTTC; CDR3aa: CASSSNAPLLFGYTF
v_gene: TRBV2; j_gene: TRBJ2-7; d_gene: NA; abundance: NA; CDR3nt: TGTGCCAGCACCCAGGGGTACTCCTACGAGCAGTACTTC; CDR3aa: CASTQGYSYEQYF
v_gene: TRBV5-1; j_gene: TRBJ2-1; d_gene: NA; abundance: NA; CDR3nt: TGCGCCAGCAGCTTAGGGGGAAATGAGCAGTTCTTC; CDR3aa: CASSLGGNEQFF
v_gene: TRBV29-1; j_gene: TRBJ2-5; d_gene: NA; abundance: NA; CDR3nt: TGCAGCGTGAGCGTACGGCCGGGGGAGACCCAGTACTTC; CDR3aa: CSVSVRPGETQYF
v_gene: TRBV29-1; j_gene: TRBJ2-3; d_gene: TRBD2; abundance: NA; CDR3nt: TGCAGCGTTGTCGGGGATGGACTAGCGGGGTCTAGCACAGATACGCAGTATTTT; CDR3aa: CSVVGDGLAGSSTDTQYF
v_gene: TRBV5-4; j_gene: TRBJ2-4; d_gene: TRBD2; abundance: NA; CDR3nt: TGTGCCAGCAGCTTGGATGGGACTAGCGGGAGTGGTCTAGCCAAAAACATTCAGTACTTC; CDR3aa: CASSLDGTSGSGLAKNIQYF
v_gene: TRBV29-1; j_gene: TRBJ1-1; d_gene: TRBD1; abundance: NA; CDR3nt: TGCAGCGTACAAGACAGGGGGCGCTTATCCGGCACTGAAGCTTTCTTT; CDR3aa: CSVQDRGRLSGTEAFF
v_gene: TRBV5-6; j_gene: TRBJ2-7; d_gene: NA; abundance: NA; CDR3nt: TGTGCCAGCAGCCAGGTTGGGGCGTCCTACGAGCAGTACTTC; CDR3aa: CASSQVGASYEQYF
v_gene: TRBV4-1; j_gene: TRBJ2-3; d_gene: TRBD1; abundance: NA; CDR3nt: TGCGCCAGCAGCCAAGAACAGGGGGCGGGAGATACGCAGTATTTT; CDR3aa: CASSQEQGAGDTQYF
v_gene: TRBV6-5; j_gene: TRBJ1-5; d_gene: NA; abundance: few; CDR3nt: TGTGCCAGCAGTTACGGTCGGTCGAAGAATCAGCCCCAGCATTTT; CDR3aa: CASSYGRSKNQPQHF
v_gene: TRBV30; j_gene: TRBJ2-5; d_gene: NA; abundance: NA; CDR3nt: TGTGCCTGGAGTTTGAGGCAAGAGACCCAGTACTTC; CDR3aa: CAWSLRQETQYF
v_gene: TRBV28; j_gene: TRBJ1-3; d_gene: TRBD1; abundance: NA; CDR3nt: TGTGCCAGCAGTTTTCAGGGGGCTTCGGGAAACACCATATATTTT; CDR3aa: CASSFQGASGNTIYF
v_gene: TRBV4-3; j_gene: TRBJ2-7; d_gene: NA; abundance: NA; CDR3nt: TGCGCCAGCAGCCTTTCGCGGGATTCCACCTACGAGCAGTACTTC; CDR3aa: CASSLSRDSTYEQYF
v_gene: TRBV9; j_gene: TRBJ2-1; d_gene: TRBD2; abundance: NA; CDR3nt: TGTGCCAGCAGCTTGACTAGCGGGAGTCACAATGAGCAGTTCTTC; CDR3aa: CASSLTSGSHNEQFF
v_gene: TRBV28; j_gene: TRBJ2-1; d_gene: NA; abundance: NA; CDR3nt: TGTGCCAGCAGCCATTCGGTGACCTACAATGAGCAGTTCTTC; CDR3aa: CASSHSVTYNEQFF
v_gene: TRBV10-3; j_gene: TRBJ2-7; d_gene: NA; abundance: NA; CDR3nt: TGTGCCATCAGTGAGTCCGAACAGGGACGGCCCTACGAGCAGTACTTC; CDR3aa: CAISESEQGRPYEQYF
v_gene: TRBV23-1; j_gene: TRBJ1-1; d_gene: TRBD1; abundance: NA; CDR3nt: TGCGCCAGAGGGGACAGAAGGGGAACTGAAGCTTTCTTT; CDR3aa: CARGDRRGTEAFF
v_gene: TRBV5-4; j_gene: TRBJ2-7; d_gene: NA; abundance: few; CDR3nt: TGTGCCAGCAGCTTACCGGGACAACCCTACGAGCAGTACTTC; CDR3aa: CASSLPGQPYEQYF
v_gene: TRBV13; j_gene: TRBJ2-7; d_gene: NA; abundance: NA; CDR3nt: TGTGCCAGCAGCCTCCGGGAAAGCTCCTACGAGCAGTACTTC; CDR3aa: CASSLRESSYEQYF
v_gene: TRBV5-6; j_gene: TRBJ2-2; d_gene: TRBD2; abundance: NA; CDR3nt: TGTGCCAGCAGCTTGGGACTAGCGGGGACCACCGGGGAGCTGTTTTTT; CDR3aa: CASSLGLAGTTGELFF
v_gene: TRBV27; j_gene: TRBJ1-1; d_gene: NA; abundance: NA; CDR3nt: TGTGCCAGCAGTGACAGGACAACTGAAGCTTTCTTT; CDR3aa: CASSDRTTEAFF
v_gene: TRBV5-6; j_gene: TRBJ1-6; d_gene: NA; abundance: few; CDR3nt: TGTGCCAGCAGCTTTACAGGGAGCTCCTATAATTCACCCCTCCACTTT; CDR3aa: CASSFTGSSYNSPLHF
v_gene: TRBV28; j_gene: TRBJ2-1; d_gene: TRBD2; abundance: NA; CDR3nt: TGTGCCAGCAGTTCGGGACTAGCGTCCTACAATGAGCAGTTCTTC; CDR3aa: CASSSGLASYNEQFF
v_gene: TRBV3-1/TRBV3-2; j_gene: TRBJ1-6; d_gene: NA; abundance: NA; CDR3nt: TGTGCCAGCAGCCAAGGCACGGTTAATTCACCCCTCCACTTT; CDR3aa: CASSQGTVNSPLHF
v_gene: TRBV4-2; j_gene: TRBJ1-1; d_gene: TRBD1; abundance: NA; CDR3nt: TGTGCCAGCAGCCAGAGGACAGGGGCAAGTGAAGCTTTCTTT; CDR3aa: CASSQRTGASEAFF
v_gene: TRBV15; j_gene: TRBJ2-5; d_gene: NA; abundance: NA; CDR3nt: TGTGCCACCAAACACGGGAGTGGGGGTCAAGAGACCCAGTACTTC; CDR3aa: CATKHGSGGQETQYF
v_gene: TRBV27; j_gene: TRBJ2-7; d_gene: TRBD1; abundance: NA; CDR3nt: TGTGCCAGCAGTTTCGGGACAGGGTTCTACGAGCAGTACTTC; CDR3aa: CASSFGTGFYEQYF
v_gene: TRBV5-4; j_gene: TRBJ2-2; d_gene: TRBD1; abundance: few; CDR3nt: TGTGCCAGCAGCGCCGACAGGGGAAGGGTAACCGGGGAGCTGTTTTTT; CDR3aa: CASSADRGRVTGELFF
v_gene: TRBV11-3; j_gene: TRBJ2-2; d_gene: NA; abundance: NA; CDR3nt: TGTGCCAGCAGCCAACGAGGCCTGACCGGGGAGCTGTTTTTT; CDR3aa: CASSQRGLTGELFF
v_gene: TRBV5-1; j_gene: TRBJ1-1; d_gene: NA; abundance: NA; CDR3nt: TGCGCCAGCAGCTTGTTGGACAGCCCTAACACTGAAGCTTTCTTT; CDR3aa: CASSLLDSPNTEAFF
v_gene: TRBV30; j_gene: TRBJ2-2; d_gene: TRBD2; abundance: NA; CDR3nt: TGTGCCTGGACCCCCGGACTAGCGGGCCTAGTAGACGGGGAGCTGTTTTTT; CDR3aa: CAWTPGLAGLVDGELFF
v_gene: TRBV10-1; j_gene: TRBJ2-7; d_gene: TRBD1; abundance: NA; CDR3nt: TGCGCCAGCAGTGATCCCCGGACAGGGACGGTCTACGAGCAGTACTTC; CDR3aa: CASSDPRTGTVYEQYF
v_gene: TRBV7-3; j_gene: TRBJ2-7; d_gene: NA; abundance: NA; CDR3nt: TGTGCCAGCAGCTTAATGGGGAGGAAAGGCTACGAGCAGTACTTT; CDR3aa: CASSLMGRKGYEQYF
v_gene: TRBV6-1; j_gene: TRBJ1-5; d_gene: NA; abundance: NA; CDR3nt: TGTGCCAGCAGTGAAGTAATGAGCAATCAGCCCCAGCATTTT; CDR3aa: CASSEVMSNQPQHF
v_gene: TRBV30; j_gene: TRBJ1-4; d_gene: NA; abundance: NA; CDR3nt: TGTGCCTGGGCCGGACAGAGCAGGGAAAAACTGTTTTTT; CDR3aa: CAWAGQSREKLFF
v_gene: TRBV7-2; j_gene: TRBJ2-5; d_gene: TRBD2; abundance: NA; CDR3nt: TGTGCCAGCAGCTTATTCTATCTAGCGGGAATGTACCAAGAGACCCAGTACTTC; CDR3aa: CASSLFYLAGMYQETQYF
v_gene: TRBV4-1; j_gene: TRBJ1-2; d_gene: NA; abundance: NA; CDR3nt: TGCGCCAGCAGCCAAGATGCTGGAGGGAGGTACTATGGCTACACCTTC; CDR3aa: CASSQDAGGRYYGYTF
v_gene: TRBV6-2/TRBV6-3; j_gene: TRBJ1-1; d_gene: NA; abundance: NA; CDR3nt: TGTGCCAGCAGTTATGCGACTGAAGCTTTCTTT; CDR3aa: CASSYATEAFF
v_gene: TRBV7-3; j_gene: TRBJ2-1; d_gene: TRBD2; abundance: once; CDR3nt: TGTGCTAGCGCGACAGGGGGACTAGCGGACAATGAGCAGTTCTTC; CDR3aa: CASATGGLADNEQFF
v_gene: TRBV10-3; j_gene: TRBJ2-7; d_gene: TRBD2; abundance: NA; CDR3nt: TGTGCCATCAGAGATCCCACGGTTTCACCTAGCGGACTACCCTACGAGCAGTACTTC; CDR3aa: CAIRDPTVSPSGLPYEQYF
v_gene: TRBV19; j_gene: TRBJ2-5; d_gene: TRBD1; abundance: NA; CDR3nt: TGTGCCAGTAGTACGACGACCCCCGGGACAGGGGCTTCAGAGACCCAGTACTTC; CDR3aa: CASSTTTPGTGASETQYF
v_gene: TRBV5-1; j_gene: TRBJ1-2; d_gene: TRBD1; abundance: NA; CDR3nt: TGCGCCAGCAGCTTCGGGACAGCTGAATCCTATGGCTACACCTTC; CDR3aa: CASSFGTAESYGYTF
v_gene: TRBV2; j_gene: TRBJ2-7; d_gene: TRBD2; abundance: once; CDR3nt: TGTGCCAGCAGTTTGACTAGCGGCCCCTACGAGCAGTACTTC; CDR3aa: CASSLTSGPYEQYF
v_gene: TRBV27; j_gene: TRBJ2-3; d_gene: TRBD2; abundance: NA; CDR3nt: TGTGCCAGCAGTTTAATAGCGGGTATTAGCACAGATACGCAGTATTTT; CDR3aa: CASSLIAGISTDTQYF
v_gene: TRBV18; j_gene: TRBJ2-1; d_gene: TRBD2; abundance: NA; CDR3nt: TGTGCCAGCTCTCGTGTGGAGCGGGGGAACAATGAGCAGTTCTTC; CDR3aa: CASSRVERGNNEQFF
v_gene: TRBV5-1; j_gene: TRBJ2-5; d_gene: TRBD2; abundance: NA; CDR3nt: TGCGCCAGCAGCTTGGCGTTGGGCGCGGGAGGAGAGACCCAGTACTTC; CDR3aa: CASSLALGAGGETQYF
v_gene: TRBV5-4; j_gene: TRBJ1-3; d_gene: TRBD1; abundance: NA; CDR3nt: TGTGCCAGCAGCTCACAGGGGGCGCCTCTCTCTGGAAACACCATATATTTT; CDR3aa: CASSSQGAPLSGNTIYF
v_gene: TRBV7-6; j_gene: TRBJ2-1; d_gene: TRBD2; abundance: few; CDR3nt: TGTGCCAGCAGCCCGAGCCTAATGGCTAGCGGGAAAATGAAGAGCTCCTACAATGAGCAGTTCTTC; CDR3aa: CASSPSLMASGKMKSSYNEQFF
v_gene: TRBV27; j_gene: TRBJ2-7; d_gene: NA; abundance: NA; CDR3nt: TGTGCCAGCAGTCTAAGGATGGGGAGGGAGCAGTACTTC; CDR3aa: CASSLRMGREQYF
v_gene: TRBV15; j_gene: TRBJ2-7; d_gene: TRBD2; abundance: NA; CDR3nt: TGTGCCACCTCAGCGGGAGGGGACTTCTACGAGCAGTACTTC; CDR3aa: CATSAGGDFYEQYF
v_gene: TRBV5-1; j_gene: TRBJ2-4; d_gene: TRBD1; abundance: NA; CDR3nt: TGCGCCAGCAGATTACAGGGGGGAAACATTCAGTACTTC; CDR3aa: CASRLQGGNIQYF
v_gene: TRBV6-5; j_gene: TRBJ2-3; d_gene: NA; abundance: NA; CDR3nt: TGTGCCAGCAGGAGGGGGGGGGTCACAGCAGATACGCAGTATTTT; CDR3aa: CASRRGGVTADTQYF
v_gene: TRBV5-4; j_gene: TRBJ2-7; d_gene: TRBD1; abundance: NA; CDR3nt: TGTGCCAGCAGCTTGACAGGGGCGCAGCGGGAGCAGTACTTC; CDR3aa: CASSLTGAQREQYF
v_gene: TRBV29-1; j_gene: TRBJ2-7; d_gene: TRBD2; abundance: NA; CDR3nt: TGCAGCGCCACCGCTAGCGGGAGTCTCTACGAGCAGTACTTC; CDR3aa: CSATASGSLYEQYF
v_gene: TRBV6-5; j_gene: TRBJ1-2; d_gene: NA; abundance: NA; CDR3nt: TGTGCCAGCAGTCTGTTAGTCCTCTATGGCTACACCTTC; CDR3aa: CASSLLVLYGYTF
v_gene: TRBV19; j_gene: TRBJ1-1; d_gene: NA; abundance: NA; CDR3nt: TGTGCCAGTAGTATTTTTAGGGGAGGCGCTGAAGCTTTCTTT; CDR3aa: CASSIFRGGAEAFF
v_gene: TRBV28; j_gene: TRBJ2-7; d_gene: TRBD1; abundance: NA; CDR3nt: TGTGCCAGCAGGCAGGACAGGGGGCGGGAGCAGTACTTC; CDR3aa: CASRQDRGREQYF
v_gene: TRBV7-2; j_gene: TRBJ1-1; d_gene: NA; abundance: NA; CDR3nt: TGTGCCAGCAGCTTAGCTGCAGGGAACACTGAAGCTTTCTTT; CDR3aa: CASSLAAGNTEAFF